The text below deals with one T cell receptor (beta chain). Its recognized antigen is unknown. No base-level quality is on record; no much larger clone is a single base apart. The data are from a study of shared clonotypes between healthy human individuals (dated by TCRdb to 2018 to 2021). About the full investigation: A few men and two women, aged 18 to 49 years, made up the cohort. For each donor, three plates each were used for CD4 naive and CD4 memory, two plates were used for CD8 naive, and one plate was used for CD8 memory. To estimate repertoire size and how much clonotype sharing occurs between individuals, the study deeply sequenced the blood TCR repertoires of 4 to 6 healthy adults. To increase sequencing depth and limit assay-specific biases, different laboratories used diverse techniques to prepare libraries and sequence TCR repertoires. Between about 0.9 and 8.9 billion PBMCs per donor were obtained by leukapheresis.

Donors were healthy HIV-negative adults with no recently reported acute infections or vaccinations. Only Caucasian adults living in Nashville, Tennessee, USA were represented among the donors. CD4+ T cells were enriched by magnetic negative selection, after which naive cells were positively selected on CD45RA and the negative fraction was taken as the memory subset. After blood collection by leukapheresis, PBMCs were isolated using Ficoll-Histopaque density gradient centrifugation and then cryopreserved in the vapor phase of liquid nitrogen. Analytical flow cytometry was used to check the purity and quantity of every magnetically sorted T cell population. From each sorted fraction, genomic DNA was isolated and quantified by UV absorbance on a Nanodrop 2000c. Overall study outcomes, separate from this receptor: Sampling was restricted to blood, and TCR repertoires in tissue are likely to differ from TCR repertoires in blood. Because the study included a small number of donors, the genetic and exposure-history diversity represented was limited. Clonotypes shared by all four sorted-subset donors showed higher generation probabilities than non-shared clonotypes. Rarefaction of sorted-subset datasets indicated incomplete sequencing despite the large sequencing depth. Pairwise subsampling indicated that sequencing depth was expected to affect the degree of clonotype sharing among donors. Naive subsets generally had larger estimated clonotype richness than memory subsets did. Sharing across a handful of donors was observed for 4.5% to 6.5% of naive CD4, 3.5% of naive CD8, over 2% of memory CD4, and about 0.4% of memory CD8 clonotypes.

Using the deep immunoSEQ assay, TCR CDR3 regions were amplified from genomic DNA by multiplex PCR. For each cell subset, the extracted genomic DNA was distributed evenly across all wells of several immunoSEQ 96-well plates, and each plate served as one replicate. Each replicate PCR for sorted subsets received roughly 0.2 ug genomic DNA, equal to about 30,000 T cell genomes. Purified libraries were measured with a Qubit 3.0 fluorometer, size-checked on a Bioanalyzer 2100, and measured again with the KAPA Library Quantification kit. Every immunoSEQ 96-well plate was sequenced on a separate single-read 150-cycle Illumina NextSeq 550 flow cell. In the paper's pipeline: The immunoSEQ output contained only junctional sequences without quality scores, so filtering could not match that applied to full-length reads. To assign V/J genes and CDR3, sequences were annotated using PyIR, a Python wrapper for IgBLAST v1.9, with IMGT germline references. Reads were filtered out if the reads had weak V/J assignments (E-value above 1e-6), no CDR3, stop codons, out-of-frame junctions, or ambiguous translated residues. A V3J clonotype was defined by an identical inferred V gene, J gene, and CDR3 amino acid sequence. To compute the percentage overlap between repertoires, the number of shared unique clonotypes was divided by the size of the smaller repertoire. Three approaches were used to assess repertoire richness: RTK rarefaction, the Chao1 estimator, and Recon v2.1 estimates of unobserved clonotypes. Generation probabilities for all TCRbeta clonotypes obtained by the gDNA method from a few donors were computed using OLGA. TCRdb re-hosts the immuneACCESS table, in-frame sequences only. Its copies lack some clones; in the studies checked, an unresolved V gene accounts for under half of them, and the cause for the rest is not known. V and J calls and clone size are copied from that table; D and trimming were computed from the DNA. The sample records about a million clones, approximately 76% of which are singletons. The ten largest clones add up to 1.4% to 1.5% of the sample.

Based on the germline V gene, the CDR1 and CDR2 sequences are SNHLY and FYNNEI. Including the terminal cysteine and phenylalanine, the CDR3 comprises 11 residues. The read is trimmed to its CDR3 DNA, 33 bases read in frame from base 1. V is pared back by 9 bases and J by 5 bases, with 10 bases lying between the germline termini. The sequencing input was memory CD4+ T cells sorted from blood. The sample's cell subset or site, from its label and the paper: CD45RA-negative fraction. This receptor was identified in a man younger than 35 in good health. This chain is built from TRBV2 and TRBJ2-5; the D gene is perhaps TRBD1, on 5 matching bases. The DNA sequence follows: TGTGCCAGTCGACAGTACGAGACCCAGTACTTC. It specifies CASRQYETQYF.